This entry lists 9 T cell receptor beta chains sequenced from one sample in a study of T cell responses to AZD1222 COVID-19 vaccine. Method: immunoSEQ multiplex PCR; TCRdb's copy keeps in-frame clones and lacks some. The table lists about 46,000 clones, about 90% of them singletons, with more than 0.95% in the top ten. Sequences were derived from peripheral blood, sampled 28 days after the second AZD1222 dose. The receptors stem from an adult who received the AZD1222 COVID-19 vaccine.

This sequence joins TRBV5-1 and TRBJ2-1; D remains unclear. CDR3 length: 14 residues. The germline gives CDR1 SGHRS, CDR2 YFSETQ. Trimming took off 4 bases at V and 0 bases at J, with 8 bases between the two ends. The CDR3 region is CASSPLVSYNEQFF. DNA of the CDR3: TGCGCCAGCAGCCCTTTGGTCTCCTACAATGAGCAGTTCTTC.

V and J are TRBV29-1 and TRBJ2-2; TRBD2 is a possible D gene (5 bases). This CDR3 comprises 12 residues. In germline, CDR1 is SQVTM, CDR2 ANQGSEA. The V gene lost 0 bases and the J gene lost 11 bases, with 10 bases spanning the gap. The CDR3 loop is CSVEDLAEELFF. CDR3 DNA: TGCAGCGTTGAAGATCTAGCTGAAGAGCTGTTTTTT.

V is TRBV5-6 and J is TRBJ2-1; D unresolved. The CDR3 totals 11 residues. V lost 2 bases and J lost 9, with 6 bases in between. CDR1 and CDR2 (germline): SGHDT, YYEEEE. CDR3 region: CASSLASEQFF. CDR3 bases: TGTGCCAGCAGCTTAGCTAGTGAGCAGTTCTTC.

The V gene is TRBV28, the J gene TRBJ1-2; D is undetermined. Germline assignment: CDR1 MDHEN and CDR2 SYDVKM. The CDR3 is made up of 14 amino acids. V was trimmed by 2 bases and J by 5 bases, leaving 12 bases between them. CDR3 coding DNA: TGTGCCAGCAGTTTAGGACTCAAGGAATATGGCTACACCTTC. Translating it yields CASSLGLKEYGYTF.

The genes are TRBV7-2 and TRBJ2-2; 7 bases align to TRBD2. CDR1 and CDR2 (germline): SGHTA, FQGNSA. The CDR3 spans 15 residues. With V trimmed by 3 bases and J by 3 bases, 4 bases remained unmatched. CDR3 sequence (DNA): TGTGCCAGCAGCTTCGCTAGCGGCCACACCGGGGAGCTGTTTTTT. Its protein product is CASSFASGHTGELFF. Together with reference TRBV7-2 and TRBJ2-2, the CDR3 gives the full variable domain: GAGVSQSPSNKVTEKGKDVELRCDPISGHTALYWYRQSLGQGLEFLIYFQGNSAPDKSGLPSDRFSAERTGGSVSTLTIQRTQQEDSAVYLCASSFASGHTGELFFGEGSRLTVL.

The chain carries TRBV5-6 and TRBJ2-7, with D possibly matching TRBD1 (5 bases). V lost 2 bases and J 2 bases, leaving 14 bases between the germline ends. Germline V gene data show CDR1 as SGHDT and CDR2 as YYEEEE. This CDR3 is 15 amino acids long. The CDR3, as DNA: TGTGCCAGCAGCTTTCGACAGAGAATCGCCTACGAGCAGTACTTC. It is translated as CASSFRQRIAYEQYF.

The chain employs TRBV5-1 and TRBJ2-7; D might be TRBD1 (5 bases). V was trimmed by 0 bases and J by 0 bases, leaving 7 bases between them. This CDR3 contains 14 residues. Germline CDR1 is SGHRS and CDR2 is YFSETQ. CDR3 coding DNA: TGCGCCAGCAGCTTGGGGGGCAGCTCCTACGAGCAGTACTTC. Its protein product is CASSLGGSSYEQYF.

The gene calls are TRBV3-1 (or the pseudogene TRBV3-2) and TRBJ1-5; D unclear. The CDR3 has 13 residues. V shed 2 bases and J shed 4 bases, with 6 bases lying between them. CDR1 is LGHDT, CDR2 YNNKEL, per germline (reference sequence). In nucleotides, the CDR3 is TGTGCCAGCAGCCAACTTACAAATCAGCCCCAGCATTTT. Translation: CASSQLTNQPQHF.

The chain is built from TRBV27 and TRBJ1-2; TRBD1 might be the D (5 bases). Germline V gene lookup returns CDR1 MNHEY and CDR2 SMNVEV (reference sequence). This CDR3 contains 13 residues. With 10 bases removed from V and 0 bases from J, the gap between germline ends came to 12 bases. The chain's CDR3 is CATRDGANYGYTF. As DNA, the CDR3 is TGTGCCACCCGGGACGGAGCTAACTATGGCTACACCTTC.